Below, one T cell receptor (beta chain) is given with its context. This sample was included in a study of shared T cell receptors in the human thymus. Assay: immunoSEQ multiplex PCR; the TCRdb copy retains only in-frame clones and omits some. This sample has some 640,000 clones, with about 89% found just once. The sample was also reused in another study, on human thymus T cells. That paper states: Donation was from healthy Finnish infants who were having corrective surgery that addressed congenital heart defects. The thymus tissue came from resections taken during corrective heart surgery. Within thymic and blood repertoires, V and J gene usage appeared to be biased. Thymic repertoires overlap heavily among unrelated individuals, related research has reported.

The source material was thymocytes. This clonotype originated in a boy under two years old with a congenital heart defect.

The CDR3 DNA reads TGTGCCAGCAGCTTGGAACGGGGGTACAATGAGCAGTTCTTC. Its protein product is CASSLERGYNEQFF. The gene calls are TRBV5-6 and TRBJ2-1, with D perhaps matching TRBD2 (6 bases). The CDR3 has 14 amino acids. CDR1 is SGHDT and CDR2 is YYEEEE in the germline V gene. V lost 0 bases and J 4 bases, leaving 8 bases between the germline ends.